This TCR beta chain was sequenced in a study of CD8 T cells in ankylosing spondylitis. Study observations and caveats: Disease-associated clones were reportedly significantly overrepresented in matched ankylosing spondylitis synovial fluid.

A single record per CDR3 protein comes from TCRdb applying MiXCR to the 5' RACE reads. The sample consists of roughly 150,000 distinct CDR3 sequences, roughly 34% of them appearing once. This clonotype was recorded many times. The antigen remains unidentified. The CDR3 is made up of 13 amino acids. V lost 0 bases and J 2 bases, leaving 2 bases between the germline ends. Germline V gene data show CDR1 as SEHNR and CDR2 as FQNEAQ (reference sequence). The sample taken for sequencing was synovial fluid, either unsorted or a sorted T cell fraction (not recorded which). This TCR was recovered from a male donor with ankylosing spondylitis. V usage is TRBV7-9 and J usage is TRBJ2-1, with D hard to call. The CDR3, as DNA: TGTGCCAGCAGCTTAGCGGCCTACAATGAGCAGTTCTTC. It codes for CASSLAAYNEQFF.